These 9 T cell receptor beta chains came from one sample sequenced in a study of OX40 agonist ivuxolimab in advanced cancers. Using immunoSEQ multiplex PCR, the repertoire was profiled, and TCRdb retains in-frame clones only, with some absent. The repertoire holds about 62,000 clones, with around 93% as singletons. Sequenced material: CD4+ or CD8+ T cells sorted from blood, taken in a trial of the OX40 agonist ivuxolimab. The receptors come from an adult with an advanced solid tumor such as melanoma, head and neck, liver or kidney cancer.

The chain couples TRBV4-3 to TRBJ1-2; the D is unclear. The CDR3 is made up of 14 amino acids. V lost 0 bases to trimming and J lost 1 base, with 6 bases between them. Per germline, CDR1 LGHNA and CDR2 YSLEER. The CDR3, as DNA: TGCGCCAGCAGCCAAGATAGGGTTAACTATGGCTACACCTTC. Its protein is CASSQDRVNYGYTF.

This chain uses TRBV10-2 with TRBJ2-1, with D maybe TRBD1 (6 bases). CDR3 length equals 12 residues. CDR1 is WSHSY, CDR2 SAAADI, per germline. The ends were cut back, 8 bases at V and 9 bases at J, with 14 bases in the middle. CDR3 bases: TGCGCCAGCGGGATACAGGGACGTGAGCAGTTCTTC. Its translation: CASGIQGREQFF.

The CDR3 bases are TGCGCCAGCAGCCAAGTCCCATACAACGAGCAGTACTTC. Amino acids: CASSQVPYNEQYF. The V and J genes are TRBV4-3 and TRBJ2-7; no definite D call. V shed 1 base and J shed 5 bases, with 9 bases lying between them. The CDR3 has 13 residues. Germline-derived CDR1 and CDR2 are LGHNA and YSLEER.

The CDR3 reads CASKVGQGAQGYTF. DNA for the CDR3: TGTGCCAGCAAGGTGGGACAGGGGGCTCAAGGCTACACCTTC. The chain uses TRBV5-4 and TRBJ1-2; 12 nucleotides align to TRBD1. CDR1 is SGHNT, CDR2 YYREEE, per germline (reference sequence). J was trimmed by 8 bases and V by 6 bases; bases with no gene match: 8. The CDR3 is 14 residues long.

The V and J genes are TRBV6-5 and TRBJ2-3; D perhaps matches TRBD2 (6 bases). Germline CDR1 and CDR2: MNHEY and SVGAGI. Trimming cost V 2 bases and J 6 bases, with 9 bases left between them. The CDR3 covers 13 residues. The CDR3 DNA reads TGTGCCAGCAGTTACAGTCTAGCGGATACGCAGTATTTT. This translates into CASSYSLADTQYF.

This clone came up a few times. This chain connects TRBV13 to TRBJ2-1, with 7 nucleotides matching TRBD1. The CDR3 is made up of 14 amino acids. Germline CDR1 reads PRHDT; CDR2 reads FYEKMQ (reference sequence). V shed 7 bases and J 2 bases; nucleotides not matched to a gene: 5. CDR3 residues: CASTPGQTYNEQFF. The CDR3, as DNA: TGTGCCAGCACTCCGGGACAGACCTACAATGAGCAGTTCTTC.

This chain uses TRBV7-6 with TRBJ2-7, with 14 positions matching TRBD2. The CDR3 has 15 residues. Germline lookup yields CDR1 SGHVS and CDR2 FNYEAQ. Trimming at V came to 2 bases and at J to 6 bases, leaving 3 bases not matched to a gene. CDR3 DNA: TGTGCCAGCAGCTTACCGGGACTAGCGGGAGCCGAGCAGTACTTC. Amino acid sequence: CASSLPGLAGAEQYF.

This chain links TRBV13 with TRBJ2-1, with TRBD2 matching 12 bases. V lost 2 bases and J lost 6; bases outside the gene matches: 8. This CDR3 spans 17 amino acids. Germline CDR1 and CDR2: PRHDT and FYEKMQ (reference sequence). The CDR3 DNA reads TGTGCCAGCAGCTTATTAATCCGACTAGCGGGAGCCAATGAGCAGTTCTTC. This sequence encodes CASSLLIRLAGANEQFF.

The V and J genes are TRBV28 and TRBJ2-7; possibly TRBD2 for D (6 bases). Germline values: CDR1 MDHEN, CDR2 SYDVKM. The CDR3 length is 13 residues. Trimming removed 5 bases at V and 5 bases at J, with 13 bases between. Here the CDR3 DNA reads TGTGCCAGCAGTCTCGGGAGAGTTAACGAGCAGTACTTC. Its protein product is CASSLGRVNEQYF.